This record concerns one TCR beta chain sequence. Sequenced by immunoSEQ multiplex PCR; TCRdb stores in-frame clones only, minus some. This sample has about 100,000 clones, with 85% to 90% found just once. The data were obtained in a study of Tregs in tolerant kidney transplant recipients. The CDR3 has 12 amino acids. The germline V gene encodes CDR1 MDHEN and CDR2 SYDVKM. V shed 5 bases and J shed 14 bases, with 16 bases lying between them. The clonotype was recovered from a human donor who received a combined kidney and bone marrow transplant. This material consisted of CD4+ T cells from blood, taken before the transplant. V and J are TRBV28 and TRBJ2-4, with unresolved D. This CDR3 is CASSPNPGVKYF. CDR3 sequence (DNA): TGTGCCAGCAGTCCCAACCCCGGTGTCAAGTACTTC.